This entry concerns a single T cell receptor (beta chain). This clone came up a few times. Its antigen is not yet known. Base qualities are missing; no much larger clone stands one base away. Per the germline V gene, SGHDN is the CDR1 and FVKESK is the CDR2. V is clipped by 0 bases and J by 4 bases, and the sequence between their germline boundaries is 6 bases long. Taken from cysteine to phenylalanine, the CDR3 has 13 residues. CDR3 DNA is the only sequence kept; it has 39 bases, read in frame from the first base. The sample is drawn from a study of T cell responses to AZD1222 COVID-19 vaccine (dated by TCRdb to the early 2020s). For the wider study: AZD1222 recipients whose second dose came at about 4 weeks and those whose second dose came at about 12 weeks were combined into one group, since spike-specific TCR depth and breadth did not differ between the two schedules. Trial participants were enrolled into age subgroups of 18-55, 56-69 and 70-plus years, which contained approximately 150, 28 and 58 TCR-sequenced participants, respectively. TCR sequencing was performed for approximately 240 trial participants, of whom around 210 were given two doses of AZD1222 and some 26 were given two doses of MenACWY control vaccine.

The paper as a whole reports these results and caveats: Reportedly, almost half of the unique spike-specific TCRs recognized epitopes lying outside the regions that are mutated in the B.1.351 and B.1.1.7 variants. The 56-69-year group was small, and its depth increase did not reach significance, likely because of low power. Spike-specific TCR breadth and depth rose significantly after two AZD1222 doses compared with day 0 and with MenACWY recipients. Because no day 14 peak-response samples were available, repertoires were characterized only after the peak T cell response. Only five to seven AZD1222 recipients were SARS-CoV-2 seropositive at baseline, limiting conclusions about previously exposed vaccinees. Participants were mostly white British, with more females than males. The authors suggested clonal diversity may have been underestimated. The vaccine-associated CD4 TCRs covered the entire spike protein, and the dominant responses fell in regions 160-218 and 743-854.

Interpreted using the paper, the time point label stands for: baseline before first vaccination. Samples from vaccinated people were obtained from the UK trials COV001 and COV002, which included a single-blind randomized controlled phase 2/3 trial of AZD1222 (ChAdOx1 nCoV-19) in healthy adults. For TCRbeta chain sequencing, PBMC samples were collected from trial participants at day 0 and at day 28 after the second dose. The CDR3 regions of human TCRbeta chains were analyzed by immunosequencing. The authors' analysis ran thus. TCRs in the repertoires were matched against a reference library of SARS-CoV-2-specific TCRs that had been generated with the MIRA antigen-specificity platform. Breadth meant the fraction of unique TCRs that were SARS-CoV-2-associated, whereas depth meant the fraction of total T cells that were SARS-CoV-2-associated. Each spike-specific TCR was assigned to its reactive spike region and to a CD4 or CD8 class using the MIRA data. Log10-transformed breadth and depth values were compared by one-way ANOVA with Sidak's multiple comparisons tests. TCRdb took this table from immuneACCESS and kept in-frame rearrangements with V and J called. Such tables lack part of the clones; where checked against another copy, unresolved V genes explain under half of the gap, and the rest is unexplained. V, J and clone size are those of that table, while D and trimming were read from the DNA. For this sample the table gives approximately 98,000 clones, of which just over 85% were detected only once. Together, the top ten hold 3.3% of the sample.

Sequencing was performed on peripheral blood, taken on day 0 of AZD1222 vaccination. This clonotype was sampled from an adult in good health. The chain employs TRBV14 and TRBJ1-2, with the D segment identity uncertain. The DNA is as follows: TGTGCCAGCAGCCAAGACGCGGGCTATGGCTACACCTTC. Its translation reads: CASSQDAGYGYTF.